The 12 T cell receptor beta chains given below trace back to one sample, sequenced in a study of T cells in localized non-small cell lung cancer. Data came from immunoSEQ multiplex PCR; TCRdb stores just in-frame clones and leaves some out. The sample comprises some 1,900 clones, around 21% of which are singletons, and about 16% rests with the top ten. The input for sequencing was lung tumor tissue, taken before any cancer treatment. The source is a male donor at least 60 years old with stage I lung adenocarcinoma.

The rearrangement joins TRBV19 to TRBJ1-1; no reliable D call. Germline V gene lookup returns CDR1 LNHDA and CDR2 SQIVND (reference sequence). This CDR3 comprises 14 residues. Trimming shortened V by 0 bases and J by 6 bases, and 11 bases separated the two germline ends. The CDR3 here is CASSIDIVRAEAFF. Written as DNA, the CDR3 is TGTGCCAGTAGTATAGACATTGTTAGAGCTGAAGCTTTCTTT.

This clone was seen more than once but under ten times. In DNA, the CDR3 is TGTGCCAGCAGCTGGACGGGGGCGGGCTCCTACGAGCAGTACTTC. This translates into CASSWTGAGSYEQYF. The rearrangement uses TRBV11-3 and TRBJ2-7; either TRBD1 or TRBD2 may supply D (6 bases each). This CDR3 is 15 amino acids long. The V end lost 4 bases, the J end lost 0 bases, and 13 bases lay between the germline ends. Germline values: CDR1 SGHNT, CDR2 YENEEA.

In its sample, this clone ranks as large. The chain has TRBV18 and TRBJ1-1; D not certain. V dropped 3 bases and J dropped 5 bases, with 13 bases sitting between them. CDR1 and CDR2 from the germline V gene are KGHSH and LQKENI. The CDR3 is 14 residues long. The CDR3 DNA reads as TGTGCCAGCTCACCCTTCGCGGAGAGAACTGAAGCTTTCTTT. It is translated as CASSPFAERTEAFF. Using reference TRBV18 and TRBJ1-1 for the parts outside the CDR3, the full variable domain is NAGVMQNPRHLVRRRGQEARLRCSPMKGHSHVYWYRQLPEEGLKFMVYLQKENIIDESGMPKERFSAEFPKEGPSILRIQQVVRGDSAAYFCASSPFAERTEAFFGQGTRLTVV.

CDR3 nucleotides: TGTGCCAGCAGTGAAGCGCGATTGGGGACAGCGGGCACCGGGGAGCTGTTTTTT. Its protein product is CASSEARLGTAGTGELFF. The V and J genes are TRBV2 and TRBJ2-2, with a weak D call TRBD1 (7 bases). CDR3 length equals 18 residues. Trimming stripped 0 bases from V and 4 bases from J, with 18 bases between. Germline values: CDR1 SNHLY, CDR2 FYNNEI. The entire variable domain, with the rest obtained from reference TRBV2 and TRBJ2-2, is as follows: EPEVTQTPSHQVTQMGQEVILRCVPISNHLYFYWYRQILGQKVEFLVSFYNNEISEKSEIFDDQFSVERPDGSNFTLKIRSTKLEDSAMYFCASSEARLGTAGTGELFFGEGSRLTVL.

This clone rates as medium-sized. The J gene is TRBJ2-1, the V gene TRBV6-8, with 7 positions matching TRBD2. The CDR3 extends over 15 amino acids. The trim removed 5 bases at V and 1 base at J, leaving 5 bases unmatched. Germline V gene data show CDR1 as MNHGY and CDR2 as SAAAGT. CDR3 coding DNA: TGTGCCAGCAGTGTCCCGGGGGGATCCTACAATGAGCAGTTCTTC. Amino acid sequence: CASSVPGGSYNEQFF.

In this sample, this clone turned up a few times. The chain uses TRBV28 and TRBJ1-3; possible D gene TRBD1, 6 bases. From germline, CDR1 is MDHEN and CDR2 SYDVKM. This CDR3 region has 17 residues. Trimming removed 1 base at V and 4 bases at J, with 17 bases between. In nucleotides, the CDR3 is TGTGCCAGCAGTTTATTTAACAGGGTGTTTAAAGGAAACACCATATATTTT. Amino acid sequence: CASSLFNRVFKGNTIYF.

The genes are TRBV7-1 and TRBJ1-1; D gene uncertain. TRBV7-1 is assigned to the ORF class and has an uncertain function. V gave up 4 bases and J gave up 1 base, with 10 bases separating them. CDR3 size: 14 residues. DNA for the CDR3: TGTGCCAGCAGCTTAACCGGCACGAACACTGAAGCTTTCTTT. This codes for CASSLTGTNTEAFF.

The chain links TRBV9 to TRBJ2-7; 7 positions agree with TRBD2. Germline-derived CDR1 and CDR2 are SGDLS and YYNGEE. This CDR3 has 15 residues. The V gene end was trimmed by 3 bases and the J gene end by 5 bases; junction bases not matched to a gene: 11. The CDR3 DNA follows: TGTGCCAGCAGCGGTACCGGGACTATGAGTGACGAGCAGTACTTC. Translated, it gives CASSGTGTMSDEQYF.

V and J are TRBV5-1 and TRBJ2-7; D possibly corresponds to TRBD2 (5 bases). The CDR3 sequence is 17 residues long. Germline CDR1 SGHRS, CDR2 YFSETQ. Trimming left V 4 bases short and J 3 bases short, with 23 bases between. Here the CDR3 reads CASSREHDRLRDYEQYF. CDR3 coding DNA: TGCGCCAGCAGCCGAGAACATGACCGACTCCGGGACTACGAGCAGTACTTC.

By proportion, this clone is medium-sized. V usage is TRBV6-8 and J usage is TRBJ1-6, with a tentative D call TRBD1 (5 bases). The CDR3 totals 17 residues. Germline V lookup: CDR1 MNHGY, CDR2 SAAAGT. The V end lost 0 bases, the J end lost 7 bases, and 16 bases lay between the germline ends. As DNA, the CDR3 is TGTGCCAGCAGTTACTCCCCGGGGGGGGGTTTGAATTCACCCCTCCACTTT. The encoded protein is CASSYSPGGGLNSPLHF.

The genes are TRBV28 and TRBJ1-2; D gene ambiguous. Between the trimmed V and J ends, which lost 1 base and 4 bases, there was a span of 10 bases. CDR1 and CDR2 from the germline V gene are MDHEN and SYDVKM. CDR3 size: 14 residues. This chain's CDR3 is CASSLYGPTYGYTF. CDR3 DNA: TGTGCCAGCAGTTTATACGGGCCAACCTATGGCTACACCTTC.

This clone is medium-sized in the sample. The genes are TRBV6-8 and TRBJ1-5, with 7 bases that match TRBD1. V was pared by 7 bases and J by 0 bases, with 9 bases of the junction left unmatched. Germline values: CDR1 MNHGY, CDR2 SAAAGT. CDR3 length: 16 amino acids. CDR3 in amino acids: CASTGEGGFSNQPQHF. For the CDR3, the DNA is TGTGCCAGCACCGGGGAAGGGGGCTTTAGCAATCAGCCCCAGCATTTT.